This TCR beta chain was captured in a study of blood T cell repertoires in COVID-19. Trimming pared 4 bases from V and 3 bases from J, leaving 13 bases between. Germline CDR1 and CDR2: SGHRS and YFSETQ. There are 14 residues in the CDR3. Profiling relied on immunoSEQ multiplex PCR, and the TCRdb table lists in-frame clones only, not all of them. The table has 70,000 to 95,000 clones, around 89% seen once. J is TRBJ2-5 and V is TRBV5-1; weak D call: TRBD2 (6 bases). The sample was peripheral blood. This clonotype was sampled from a woman older than 75 with active COVID-19. The CDR3 DNA reads as TGCGCCAGCAGCCGTTCTAGCGCAAAAGAGACCCAGTACTTC. The encoded protein is CASSRSSAKETQYF.